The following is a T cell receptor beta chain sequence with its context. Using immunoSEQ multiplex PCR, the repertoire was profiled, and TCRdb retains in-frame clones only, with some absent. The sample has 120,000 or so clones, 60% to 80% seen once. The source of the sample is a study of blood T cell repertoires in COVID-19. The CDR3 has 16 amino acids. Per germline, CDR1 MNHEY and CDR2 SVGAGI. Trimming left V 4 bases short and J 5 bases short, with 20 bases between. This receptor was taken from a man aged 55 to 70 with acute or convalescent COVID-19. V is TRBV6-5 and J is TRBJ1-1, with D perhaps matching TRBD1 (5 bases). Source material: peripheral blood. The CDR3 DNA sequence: TGTGCCAGCAGTTCACAGCCTGGGGGGGGTAGGACTGAAGCTTTCTTT. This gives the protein CASSSQPGGGRTEAFF.